The T cell receptor (beta chain) under discussion was sequenced for a study of glioma-infiltrating T cells. Whole-study findings and limits: Very few CDR3 sequences were shared between tissue and blood. Gliomas, especially low-grade, showed above-expected tissue-blood divergence; non-neoplastic patients showed below.

The CDR3 runs 13 residues. TCR alpha and beta CDR3 regions were amplified from RNA using iRepertoire nested multiplex PCR. Tissue mRNA or PBMC total RNA, roughly 100-400 ng, went into one-step reverse transcription and amplification. TCRdb re-derived calls from the multiplex PCR reads in MiXCR, one entry per CDR3 protein. Here the sample spans approximately 93,000 distinct CDR3 sequences, approximately 39% being singletons. Details on this clonotype: Its matching antigen is unknown. A read error is possible here, since a much larger clone lies one base away.

The chain joins TRBV12-3 or TRBV12-4 to TRBJ1-2; D gene ambiguous. The sample comprised glioma tissue, nonneoplastic brain tissue, or PBMCs (not recorded which). The clonotype comes from a human donor with low-grade glioma or glioblastoma, undergoing nonglioma brain surgery, or in good health (not recorded which). The CDR3 DNA reads as TGTGCCAGCAGTTTAGGGTCAGCCTATGGCTACGCCTTC. This codes for CASSLGSAYGYAF.